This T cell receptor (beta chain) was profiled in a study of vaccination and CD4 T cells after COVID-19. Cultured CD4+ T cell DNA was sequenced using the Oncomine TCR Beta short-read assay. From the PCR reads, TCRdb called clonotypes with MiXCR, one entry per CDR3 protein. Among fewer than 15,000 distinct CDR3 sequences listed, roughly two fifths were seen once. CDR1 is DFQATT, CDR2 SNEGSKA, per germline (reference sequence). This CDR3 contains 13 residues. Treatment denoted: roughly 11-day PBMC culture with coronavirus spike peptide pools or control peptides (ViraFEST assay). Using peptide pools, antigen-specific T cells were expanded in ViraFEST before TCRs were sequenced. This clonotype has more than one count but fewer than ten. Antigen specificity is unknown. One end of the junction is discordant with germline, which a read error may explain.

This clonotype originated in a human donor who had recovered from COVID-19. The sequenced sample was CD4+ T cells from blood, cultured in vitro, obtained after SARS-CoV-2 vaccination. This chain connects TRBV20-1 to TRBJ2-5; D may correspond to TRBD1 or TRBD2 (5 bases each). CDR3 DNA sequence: TGCAGTGCTAGAGATCGGGACCAGGAGACCCAGTACTTC. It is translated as CSARDRDQETQYF.